The T cell receptor (beta chain) under discussion was sequenced for a study of T cell responses to AZD1222 COVID-19 vaccine. Broader study findings: A rise in Spike-specific TCR breadth and depth followed two AZD1222 doses.

This clone was seen once. What it binds is unknown. Using immunoSEQ multiplex PCR, the repertoire was profiled, and TCRdb retains in-frame clones only, with some absent. This table has 90,000 to 120,000 clones, 80% to 95% appearing once. Timing groups of about 4 and about 12 weeks for second doses were pooled. J lost 7 bases, V lost 3 bases, and 7 bases had no gene match. Germline lookup yields CDR1 SGHTA and CDR2 FQGNSA. The CDR3 is 14 residues long. The chain has TRBV7-2 and TRBJ1-2; 8 bases match TRBD1. This material consisted of peripheral blood, taken 28 days after the second AZD1222 dose. This TCR was recovered from an adult who received the AZD1222 COVID-19 vaccine. The DNA of the CDR3 is TGTGCCAGCAGCTTTAGGGGGACAGGCGGTGGCTACACCTTC. Its protein is CASSFRGTGGGYTF.